The source of this T cell receptor beta chain is a study of molecular identifiers for immune sequencing clone quantification. The study's findings and limits: Naive cells had under 1% of molecules in clones above 20 RNA copies, effectors over 97%.

The germline gives CDR1 MRHNA, CDR2 SNTAGT. The trim removed 2 bases at V and 1 base at J, leaving 9 bases unmatched. The CDR3 loop spans 17 amino acids. In preparing bulk TCR libraries, previously described methods and listed TCR primers were used. Via MiXCR, TCRdb re-called the PCR reads, giving one row per CDR3 protein. Seen here are around 300,000 distinct CDR3 sequences, about 23% observed once, and the top ten hold roughly 0.7%. This clonotype has only a few counts. As yet, its antigen is unknown. The rearrangement uses TRBV6-4 and TRBJ2-3; 7 positions match TRBD2. The source is a human donor in good health. Some libraries in this study had Jurkat cell RNA spiked in. Sequenced material: naive CD8+ T cells from blood, with Jurkat cell RNA spiked in. Sample subset: FACS-sorted CD8+CD4-CCR7+CD45RA+ naive T cells. The CDR3 reads CASSDRREYVCTDTQYF. CDR3 bases: TGTGCCAGCAGTGACCGGCGGGAGTATGTGTGCACAGATACGCAGTATTTT.